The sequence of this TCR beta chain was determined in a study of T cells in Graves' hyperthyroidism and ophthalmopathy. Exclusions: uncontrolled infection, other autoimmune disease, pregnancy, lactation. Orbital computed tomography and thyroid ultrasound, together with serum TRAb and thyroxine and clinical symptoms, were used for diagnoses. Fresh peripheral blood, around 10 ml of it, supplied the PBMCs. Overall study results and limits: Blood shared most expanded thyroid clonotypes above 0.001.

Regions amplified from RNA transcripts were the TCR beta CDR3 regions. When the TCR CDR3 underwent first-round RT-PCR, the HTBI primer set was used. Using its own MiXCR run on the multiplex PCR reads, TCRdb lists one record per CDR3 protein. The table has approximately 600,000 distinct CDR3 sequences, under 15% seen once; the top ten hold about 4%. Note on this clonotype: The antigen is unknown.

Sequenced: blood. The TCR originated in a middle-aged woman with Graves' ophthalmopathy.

The CDR3 sequence is CASSLPGLYGYTF. CDR3 nucleotide sequence: TGTGCCAGCAGCCTTCCGGGACTTTATGGCTACACCTTC. V usage is TRBV11-3 and J usage is TRBJ1-2; tentative D call: TRBD1 (5 bases). The germline V gene encodes CDR1 SGHNT and CDR2 YENEEA. The CDR3 consists of 13 residues. Trimming pared 5 bases from V and 5 bases from J, leaving 12 bases between.